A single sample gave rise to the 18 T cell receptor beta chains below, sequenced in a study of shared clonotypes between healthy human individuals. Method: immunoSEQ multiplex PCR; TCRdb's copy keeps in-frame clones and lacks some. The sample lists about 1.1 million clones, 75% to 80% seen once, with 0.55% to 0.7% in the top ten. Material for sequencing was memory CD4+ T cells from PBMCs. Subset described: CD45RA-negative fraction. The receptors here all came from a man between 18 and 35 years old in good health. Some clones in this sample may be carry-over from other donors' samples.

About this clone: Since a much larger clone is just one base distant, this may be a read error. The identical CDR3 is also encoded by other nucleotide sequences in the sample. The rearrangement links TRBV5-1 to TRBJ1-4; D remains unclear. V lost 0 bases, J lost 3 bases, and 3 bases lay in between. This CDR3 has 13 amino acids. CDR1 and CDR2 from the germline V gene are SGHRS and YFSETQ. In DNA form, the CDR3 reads TGCGCCAGCAGCTTGGATCCTAATGAAAAACTGTTTTTT. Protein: CASSLDPNEKLFF.

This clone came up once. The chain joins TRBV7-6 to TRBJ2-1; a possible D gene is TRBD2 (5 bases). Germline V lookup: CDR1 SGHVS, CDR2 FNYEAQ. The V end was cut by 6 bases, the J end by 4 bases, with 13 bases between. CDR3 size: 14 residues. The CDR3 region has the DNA TGTGCCAGCAGTCGCACCCGGGATTACAATGAGCAGTTCTTC. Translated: CASSRTRDYNEQFF.

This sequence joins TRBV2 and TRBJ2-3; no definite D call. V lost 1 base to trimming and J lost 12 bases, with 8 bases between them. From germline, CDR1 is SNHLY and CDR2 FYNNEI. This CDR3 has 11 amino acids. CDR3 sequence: CASSEGVSQYF. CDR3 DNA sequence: TGTGCCAGCAGTGAAGGGGTGTCCCAGTATTTT.

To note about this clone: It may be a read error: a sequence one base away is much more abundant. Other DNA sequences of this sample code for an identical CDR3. In DNA, the CDR3 is TGCGCCAGCAGCAGGACAGAAAATGAAAAACTGTTTTTT. It yields the protein CASSRTENEKLFF. The chain uses TRBV4-3 and TRBJ1-4, with a weak D call TRBD1 (6 bases). The germline V and J ends were trimmed by 5 bases and 5 bases, with 9 bases remaining between them. The CDR3 length is 13 residues. Germline V gene lookup returns CDR1 LGHNA and CDR2 YSLEER.

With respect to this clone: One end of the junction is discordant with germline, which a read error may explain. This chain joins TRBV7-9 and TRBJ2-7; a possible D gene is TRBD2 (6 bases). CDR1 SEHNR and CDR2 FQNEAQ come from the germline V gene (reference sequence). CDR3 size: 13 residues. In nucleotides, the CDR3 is TGTGCCAGCAGCGTAGCGGTAAGAGGGGAGCAGTACTTC. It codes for CASSVAVRGEQYF.

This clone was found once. Written as DNA, the CDR3 is TGTGCCAGCAGTGAACATGAGCCACCCTACACCTTC. Protein sequence: CASSEHEPPYTF. This sequence joins TRBV6-1 and TRBJ1-2; D unresolved. V lost 2 bases to trimming and J lost 10 bases, with 11 bases between them. This CDR3 is built from 12 residues. CDR1 is MNHNS, CDR2 SASEGT, per germline.

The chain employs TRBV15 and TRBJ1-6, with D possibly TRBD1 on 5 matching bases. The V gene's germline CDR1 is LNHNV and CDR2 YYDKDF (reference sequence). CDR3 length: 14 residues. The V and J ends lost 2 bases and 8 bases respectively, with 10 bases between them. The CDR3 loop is CATSRQGTDSPLHF. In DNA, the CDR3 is TGTGCCACCAGCAGACAGGGAACGGATTCACCCCTCCACTTT.

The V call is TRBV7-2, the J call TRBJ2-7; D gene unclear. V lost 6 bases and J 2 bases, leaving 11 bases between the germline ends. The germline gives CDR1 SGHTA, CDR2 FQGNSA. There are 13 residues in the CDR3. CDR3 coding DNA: TGTGCCAGCAGACCTACTGGTACCTACGAGCAGTACTTC. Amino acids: CASRPTGTYEQYF.

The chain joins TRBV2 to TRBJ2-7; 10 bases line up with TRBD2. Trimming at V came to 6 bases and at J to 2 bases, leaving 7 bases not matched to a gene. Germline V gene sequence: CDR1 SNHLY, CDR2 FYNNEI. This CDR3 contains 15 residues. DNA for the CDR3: TGTGCCAGCAGCGCTTCTAGCGGGGGAACCTACGAGCAGTACTTC. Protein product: CASSASSGGTYEQYF.

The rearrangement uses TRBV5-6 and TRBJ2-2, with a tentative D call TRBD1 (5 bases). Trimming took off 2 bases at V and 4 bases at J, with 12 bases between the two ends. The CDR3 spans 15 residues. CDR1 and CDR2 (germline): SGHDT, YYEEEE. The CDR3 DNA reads TGTGCCAGCAGCTTTCGACAGTTGCTCACCGGGGAGCTGTTTTTT. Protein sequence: CASSFRQLLTGELFF.

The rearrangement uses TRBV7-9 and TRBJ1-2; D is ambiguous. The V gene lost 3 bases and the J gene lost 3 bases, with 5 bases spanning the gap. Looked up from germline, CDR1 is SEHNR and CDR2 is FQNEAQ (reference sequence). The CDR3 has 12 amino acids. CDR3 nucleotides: TGTGCCAGCAGCTTGAGTGACTATGGCTACACCTTC. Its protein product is CASSLSDYGYTF.

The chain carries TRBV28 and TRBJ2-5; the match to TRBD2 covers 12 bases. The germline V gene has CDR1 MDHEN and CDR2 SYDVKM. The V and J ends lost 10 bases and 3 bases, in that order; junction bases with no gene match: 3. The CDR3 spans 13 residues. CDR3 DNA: TGTGCCACTCGGACTAGCGGGAAAGAGACCCAGTACTTC. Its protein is CATRTSGKETQYF.

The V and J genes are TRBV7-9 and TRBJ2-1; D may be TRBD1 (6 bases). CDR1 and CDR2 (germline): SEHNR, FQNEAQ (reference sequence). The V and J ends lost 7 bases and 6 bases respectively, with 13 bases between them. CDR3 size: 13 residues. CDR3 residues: CASNGGTTNEQFF. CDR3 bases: TGTGCCAGCAATGGGGGCACTACCAATGAGCAGTTCTTC.

CDR3 bases: TGTGCCAGCTCACGAGGGATCCGGGAGCCCCAGCATTTT. Translating it yields CASSRGIREPQHF. J is TRBJ1-5 and V is TRBV18; D is ambiguous. The V end lost 4 bases, the J end lost 8 bases, and 12 bases lay between the germline ends. The CDR3 loop spans 13 amino acids. The germline V gene encodes CDR1 KGHSH and CDR2 LQKENI.

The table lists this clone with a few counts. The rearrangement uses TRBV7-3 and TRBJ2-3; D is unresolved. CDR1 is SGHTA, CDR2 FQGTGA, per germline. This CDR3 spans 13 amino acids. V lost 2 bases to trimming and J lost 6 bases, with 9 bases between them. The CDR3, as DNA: TGTGCCAGCAGCTTAGATCCATCGGATACGCAGTATTTT. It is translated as CASSLDPSDTQYF.

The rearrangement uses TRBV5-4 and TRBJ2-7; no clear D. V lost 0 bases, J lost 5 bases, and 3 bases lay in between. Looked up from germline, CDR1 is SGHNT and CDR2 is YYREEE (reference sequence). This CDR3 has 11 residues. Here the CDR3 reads CASSLVNEQYF. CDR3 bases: TGTGCCAGCAGCTTGGTGAACGAGCAGTACTTC.

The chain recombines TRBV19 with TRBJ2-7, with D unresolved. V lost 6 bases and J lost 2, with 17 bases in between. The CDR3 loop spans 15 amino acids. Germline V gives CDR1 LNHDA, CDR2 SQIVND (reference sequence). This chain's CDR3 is CASSLRHGGPYEQYF. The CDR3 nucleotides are TGTGCCAGTAGCCTCAGACACGGTGGCCCCTACGAGCAGTACTTC.

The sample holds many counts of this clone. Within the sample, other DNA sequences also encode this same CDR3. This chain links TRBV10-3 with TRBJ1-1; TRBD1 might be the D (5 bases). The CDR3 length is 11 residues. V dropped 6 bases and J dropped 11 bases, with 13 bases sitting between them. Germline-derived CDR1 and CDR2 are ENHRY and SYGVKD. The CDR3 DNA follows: TGTGCCATCAGGGGGGAAGGTGGCGCTTTCTTT. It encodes CAIRGEGGAFF.